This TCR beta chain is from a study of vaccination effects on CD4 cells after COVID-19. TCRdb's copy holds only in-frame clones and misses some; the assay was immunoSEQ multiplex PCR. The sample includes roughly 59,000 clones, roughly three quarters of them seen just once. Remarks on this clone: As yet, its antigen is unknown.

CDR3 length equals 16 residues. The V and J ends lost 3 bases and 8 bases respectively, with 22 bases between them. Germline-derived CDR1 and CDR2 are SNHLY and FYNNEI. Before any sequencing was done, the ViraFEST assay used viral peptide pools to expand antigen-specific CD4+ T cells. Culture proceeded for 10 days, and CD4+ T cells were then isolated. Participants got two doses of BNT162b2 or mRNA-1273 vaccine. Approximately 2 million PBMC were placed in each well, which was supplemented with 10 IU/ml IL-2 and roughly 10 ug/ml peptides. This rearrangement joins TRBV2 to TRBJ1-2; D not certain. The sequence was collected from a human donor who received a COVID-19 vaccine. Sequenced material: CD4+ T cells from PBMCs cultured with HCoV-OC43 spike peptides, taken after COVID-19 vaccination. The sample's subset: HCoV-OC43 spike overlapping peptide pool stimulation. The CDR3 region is CASSDILARAGGGYTF. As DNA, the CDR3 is TGTGCCAGCAGTGACATTTTGGCGAGGGCCGGAGGGGGCTACACCTTC.